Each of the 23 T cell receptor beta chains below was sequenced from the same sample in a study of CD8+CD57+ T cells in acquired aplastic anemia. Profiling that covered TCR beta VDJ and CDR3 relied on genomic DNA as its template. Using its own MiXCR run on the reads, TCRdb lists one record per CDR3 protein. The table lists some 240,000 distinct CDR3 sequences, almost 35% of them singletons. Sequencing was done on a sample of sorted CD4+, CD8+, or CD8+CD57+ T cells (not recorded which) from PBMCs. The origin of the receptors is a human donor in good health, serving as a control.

This chain's CDR3 is CASSKGQTEAFF. Written as DNA, the CDR3 is TGCGCCAGCAGCAAGGGACAGACTGAAGCTTTCTTT. The chain carries TRBV4-1 and TRBJ1-1, with 7 bases fitting TRBD1. The V segment lost 5 bases and the J segment 5 bases; nucleotides outside the gene matches: 2. The CDR3 consists of 12 residues. Germline V lookup: CDR1 MGHRA, CDR2 YSYEKL.

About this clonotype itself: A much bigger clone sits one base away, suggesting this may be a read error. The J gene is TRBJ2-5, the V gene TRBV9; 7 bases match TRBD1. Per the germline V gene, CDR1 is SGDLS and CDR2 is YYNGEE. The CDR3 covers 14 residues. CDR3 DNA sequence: TGTGCCAGCAGCGTCCAGGGGGTTTGGGAGATCCAGTACTTC. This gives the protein CASSVQGVWEIQYF. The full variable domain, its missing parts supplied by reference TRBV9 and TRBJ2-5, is DSGVTQTPKHLITATGQRVTLRCSPRSGDLSVYWYQQSLDQGLQFLIQYYNGEERAKGNILERFSAQQFPDLHSELNLSSLELGDSALYFCASSVQGVWEIQYFGPGTRLLVL.

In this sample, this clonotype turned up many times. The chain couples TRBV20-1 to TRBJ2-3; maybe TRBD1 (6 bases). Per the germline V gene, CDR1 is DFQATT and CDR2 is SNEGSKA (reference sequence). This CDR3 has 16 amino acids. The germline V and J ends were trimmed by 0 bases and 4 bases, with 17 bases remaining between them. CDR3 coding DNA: TGCAGTGCTAGAGATGCCCAGGGGCGTTCGGCAGATACGCAGTATTTT. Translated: CSARDAQGRSADTQYF.

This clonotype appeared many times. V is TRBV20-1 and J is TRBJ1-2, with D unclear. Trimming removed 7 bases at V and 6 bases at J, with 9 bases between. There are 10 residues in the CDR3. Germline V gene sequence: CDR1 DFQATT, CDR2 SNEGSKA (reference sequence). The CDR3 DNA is TGCAGTGGGGTGGGGAATGGCTACACCTTC. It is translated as CSGVGNGYTF.

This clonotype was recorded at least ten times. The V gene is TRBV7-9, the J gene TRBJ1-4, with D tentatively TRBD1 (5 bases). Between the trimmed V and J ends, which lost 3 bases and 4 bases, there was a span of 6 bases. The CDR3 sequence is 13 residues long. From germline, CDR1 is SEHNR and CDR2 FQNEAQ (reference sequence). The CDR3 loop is CASSFGGNEKLFF. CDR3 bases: TGTGCCAGCAGCTTTGGGGGTAATGAAAAACTGTTTTTT. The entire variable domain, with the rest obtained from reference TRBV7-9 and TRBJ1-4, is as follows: DTGVSQNPRHKITKRGQNVTFRCDPISEHNRLYWYRQTLGQGPEFLTYFQNEAQLEKSRLLSDRFSAERPKGSFSTLEIQRTEQGDSAMYLCASSFGGNEKLFFGSGTQLSVL.

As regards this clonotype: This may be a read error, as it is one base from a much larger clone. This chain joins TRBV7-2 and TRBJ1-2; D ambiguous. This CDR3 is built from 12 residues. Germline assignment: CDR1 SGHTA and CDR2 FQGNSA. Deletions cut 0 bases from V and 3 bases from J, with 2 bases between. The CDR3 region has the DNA TGTGCCAGCAGCTTAGCGCACTATGGCTACACCTTC. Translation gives CASSLAHYGYTF. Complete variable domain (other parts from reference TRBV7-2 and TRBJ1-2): GAGVSQSPSNKVTEKGKDVELRCDPISGHTALYWYRQSLGQGLEFLIYFQGNSAPDKSGLPSDRFSAERTGGSVSTLTIQRTQQEDSAVYLCASSLAHYGYTFGSGTRLTVV.

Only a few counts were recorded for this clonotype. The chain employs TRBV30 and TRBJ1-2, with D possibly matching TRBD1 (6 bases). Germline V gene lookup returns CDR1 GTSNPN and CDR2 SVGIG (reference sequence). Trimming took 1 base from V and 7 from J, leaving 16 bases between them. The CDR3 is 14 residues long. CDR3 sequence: CAWSARDRKGGYTF. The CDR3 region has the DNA TGTGCCTGGAGTGCACGAGACAGGAAAGGTGGCTACACCTTC.

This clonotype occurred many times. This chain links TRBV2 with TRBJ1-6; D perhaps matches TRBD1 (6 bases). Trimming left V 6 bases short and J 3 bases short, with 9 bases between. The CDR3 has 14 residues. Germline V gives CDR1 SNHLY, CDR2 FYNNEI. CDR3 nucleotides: TGTGCCAGCAGACGACAGGACTATAATTCACCCCTCCACTTT. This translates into CASRRQDYNSPLHF.

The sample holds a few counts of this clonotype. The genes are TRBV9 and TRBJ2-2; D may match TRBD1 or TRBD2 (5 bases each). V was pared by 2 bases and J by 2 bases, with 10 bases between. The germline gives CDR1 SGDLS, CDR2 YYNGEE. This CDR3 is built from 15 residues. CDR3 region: CASSVRGANTGELFF. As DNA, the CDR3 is TGTGCCAGCAGCGTGAGGGGAGCAAACACCGGGGAGCTGTTTTTT.

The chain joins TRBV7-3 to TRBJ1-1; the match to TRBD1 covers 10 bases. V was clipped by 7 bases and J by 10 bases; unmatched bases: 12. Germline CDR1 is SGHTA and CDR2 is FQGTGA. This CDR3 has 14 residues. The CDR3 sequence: CASTYTGTGVPAFF. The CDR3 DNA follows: TGTGCCAGCACCTACACCGGGACAGGGGTCCCAGCTTTCTTT. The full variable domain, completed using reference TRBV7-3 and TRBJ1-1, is GAGVSQTPSNKVTEKGKYVELRCDPISGHTALYWYRQSLGQGPEFLIYFQGTGAADDSGLPNDRFFAVRPEGSVSTLKIQRTERGDSAVYLCASTYTGTGVPAFFGQGTRLTVV.

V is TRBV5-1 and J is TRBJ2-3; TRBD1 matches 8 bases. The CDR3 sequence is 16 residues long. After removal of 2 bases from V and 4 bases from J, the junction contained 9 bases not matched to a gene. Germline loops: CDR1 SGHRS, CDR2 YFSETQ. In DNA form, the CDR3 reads TGCGCCAGCAGCTTCCTCGGACAGGGAGTAGCAGATACGCAGTATTTT. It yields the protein CASSFLGQGVADTQYF. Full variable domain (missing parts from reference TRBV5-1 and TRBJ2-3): KAGVTQTPRYLIKTRGQQVTLSCSPISGHRSVSWYQQTPGQGLQFLFEYFSETQRNKGNFPGRFSGRQFSNSRSEMNVSTLELGDSALYLCASSFLGQGVADTQYFGPGTRLTVL.

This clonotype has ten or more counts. CDR3 residues: CASRSLAGADTQYF. The CDR3 nucleotides are TGTGCCAGTAGGTCTCTAGCGGGAGCAGATACGCAGTATTTT. The chain employs TRBV19 and TRBJ2-3, with TRBD2 matching over 10 bases. Germline assignment: CDR1 LNHDA and CDR2 SQIVND (reference sequence). V trimming: 6 bases; J trimming: 4 bases; junction bases outside the gene matches: 4. The CDR3 covers 14 residues. The complete variable domain, with remaining parts taken from reference TRBV19 and TRBJ2-3, reads DGGITQSPKYLFRKEGQNVTLSCEQNLNHDAMYWYRQDPGQGLRLIYYSQIVNDFQKGDIAEGYSVSREKKESFPLTVTSAQKNPTAFYLCASRSLAGADTQYFGPGTRLTVL.

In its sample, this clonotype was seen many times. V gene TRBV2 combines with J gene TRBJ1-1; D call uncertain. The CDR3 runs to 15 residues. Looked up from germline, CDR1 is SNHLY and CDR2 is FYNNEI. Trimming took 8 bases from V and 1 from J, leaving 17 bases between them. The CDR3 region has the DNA TGTGCCAGCTTCAGGCGGTCTCAGTCGAACACTGAAGCTTTCTTT. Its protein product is CASFRRSQSNTEAFF.

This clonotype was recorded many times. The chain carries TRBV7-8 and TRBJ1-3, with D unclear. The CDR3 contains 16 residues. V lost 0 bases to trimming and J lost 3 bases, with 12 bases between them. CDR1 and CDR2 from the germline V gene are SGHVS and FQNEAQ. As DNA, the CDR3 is TGTGCCAGCAGCTTAGCTGAAGGCCGGGGTGGAAACACCATATATTTT. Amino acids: CASSLAEGRGGNTIYF.

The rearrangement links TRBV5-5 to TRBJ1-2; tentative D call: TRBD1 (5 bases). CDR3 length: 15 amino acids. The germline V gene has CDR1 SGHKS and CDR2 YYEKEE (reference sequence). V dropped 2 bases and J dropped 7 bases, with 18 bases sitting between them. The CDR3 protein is CASSFGRDVPSGYTF. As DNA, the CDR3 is TGTGCCAGCAGCTTTGGCAGGGACGTCCCTAGTGGCTACACCTTC.

The CDR3 loop reads CASSRLNRGYDSPLHF. The CDR3, as DNA: TGTGCCAGCAGTAGACTGAATCGCGGGTACGATTCACCCCTCCACTTT. The chain joins TRBV2 to TRBJ1-6, with D unclear. The CDR3 is 16 amino acids. The germline V gene encodes CDR1 SNHLY and CDR2 FYNNEI. The germline V and J ends were trimmed by 5 bases and 8 bases, with 19 bases remaining between them.

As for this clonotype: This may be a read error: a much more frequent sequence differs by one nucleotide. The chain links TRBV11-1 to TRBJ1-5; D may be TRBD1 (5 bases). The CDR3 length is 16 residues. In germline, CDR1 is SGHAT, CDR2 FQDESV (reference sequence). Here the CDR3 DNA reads TGTGCCAGCAGCTTAGGGGCCGGGGCTAGCGATCAGCCCCAGCATTTT. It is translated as CASSLGAGASDQPQHF.

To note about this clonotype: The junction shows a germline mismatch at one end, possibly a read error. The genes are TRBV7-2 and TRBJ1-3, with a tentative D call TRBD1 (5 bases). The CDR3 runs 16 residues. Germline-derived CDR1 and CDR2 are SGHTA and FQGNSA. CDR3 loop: CASSLAVGTVGNTIYF. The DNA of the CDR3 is TGCGCCAGCAGCTTAGCGGTCGGGACGGTCGGAAACACCATATATTTT.

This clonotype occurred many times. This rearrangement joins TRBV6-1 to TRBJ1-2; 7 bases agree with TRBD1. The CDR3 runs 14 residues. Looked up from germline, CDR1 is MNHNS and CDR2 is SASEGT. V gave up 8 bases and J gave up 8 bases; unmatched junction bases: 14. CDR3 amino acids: CASGLTGKAWGYTF. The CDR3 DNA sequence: TGTGCCAGCGGGTTGACAGGGAAGGCGTGGGGCTACACCTTC.

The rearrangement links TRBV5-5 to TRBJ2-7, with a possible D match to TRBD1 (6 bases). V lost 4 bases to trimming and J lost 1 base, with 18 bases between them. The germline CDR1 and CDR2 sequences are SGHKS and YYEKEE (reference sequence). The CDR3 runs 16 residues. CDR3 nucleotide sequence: TGTGCCAGCAGCCCCTGGACAGACCTTAGTTCCTACGAGCAGTACTTC. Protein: CASSPWTDLSSYEQYF.

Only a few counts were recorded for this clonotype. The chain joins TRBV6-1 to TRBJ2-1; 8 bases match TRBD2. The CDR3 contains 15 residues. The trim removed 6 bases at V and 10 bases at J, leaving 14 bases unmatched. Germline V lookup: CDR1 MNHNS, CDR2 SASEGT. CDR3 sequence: CASRPPGGEQGEQFF. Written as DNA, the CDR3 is TGTGCCAGCAGACCTCCGGGAGGGGAGCAAGGGGAGCAGTTCTTC.

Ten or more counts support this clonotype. CDR3 DNA sequence: TGCAGTGCTACCGACAGGGTCGGCTATGGCTACACCTTC. The encoded protein is CSATDRVGYGYTF. The chain joins TRBV20-1 to TRBJ1-2, with 7 positions matching TRBD1. Germline lookup yields CDR1 DFQATT and CDR2 SNEGSKA (reference sequence). Losses at the gene ends were 4 bases for V and 4 bases for J; bases not matched to a gene: 6. The CDR3 extends over 13 amino acids.

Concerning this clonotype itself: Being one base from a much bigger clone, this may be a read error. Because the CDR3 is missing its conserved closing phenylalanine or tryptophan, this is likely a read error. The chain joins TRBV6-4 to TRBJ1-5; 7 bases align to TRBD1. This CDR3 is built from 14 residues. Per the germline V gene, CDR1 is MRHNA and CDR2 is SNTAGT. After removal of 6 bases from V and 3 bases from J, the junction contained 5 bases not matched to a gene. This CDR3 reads CASRHRGNNQPQHL. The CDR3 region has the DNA TGTGCCAGCAGACACAGGGGAAACAATCAGCCCCAGCATTTA.